This T cell receptor (beta chain) was documented in a study of blood T cell repertoires in COVID-19. Study-level information: The study drew acute and convalescent COVID-19 samples from the United States, Italy and Spain. T cells, B-cell-depleted T cells, or PBMCs provided the cDNA or gDNA that served as material.

V lost 2 bases, J lost 5 bases, and 9 bases lay in between. CDR3 length equals 13 residues. Germline V lookup: CDR1 SEHNR, CDR2 FQNEAQ (reference sequence). Authors' processing steps: Amplified reference gene primers provided the basis for estimating nucleated cell counts. The method was immunoSEQ multiplex PCR; TCRdb's version includes in-frame clones alone and lacks a portion of them. V and J calls plus clone size are reproduced from that table; the DNA served to infer D and trimming. The table lists approximately 99,000 clones, about 86% of them singletons. During active infection, Seattle patients enrolled and were then monitored through disease. This clone was counted once.

Sequencing used peripheral blood. The sequence was obtained from a man aged 45-65 years with COVID-19, enrolled during active disease. The J gene is TRBJ1-1, the V gene TRBV7-9, with TRBD1 as a possible D gene (6 bases). The CDR3 here is CASSLRGATEAFF. DNA of the CDR3: TGTGCCAGCAGCTTACGGGGGGCTACTGAAGCTTTCTTT.